This is a list of T cell receptor beta chains from one sample in a study of blood T cells in healthy people across ages. Each CDR3 protein gets one entry after TCRdb re-called the 5' RACE reads with MiXCR. The data show 1,100,000 or so distinct CDR3 sequences, 45% seen once. The sample taken for sequencing was blood. Source of these receptors: a woman aged 55 to 70 in good health. Both conserved end residues are part of each CDR3. The order of the fields is V gene, J gene, clone size, D gene, CDR3 DNA, CDR3 protein. D genes are given only for firm matches. Clone size, where shown, is once, few, many, or a class for clones that have expanded.

V gene: TRBV12-3/TRBV12-4; J gene: TRBJ2-6; clone size: -; D gene: -; CDR3 DNA: TGTGCCAGCAGTCAGACCCTAGGAGCCGTCTCTGGGGCCAACGTCCTGACTTTC; CDR3 protein: CASSQTLGAVSGANVLTF
V gene: TRBV5-1; J gene: TRBJ2-6; clone size: few; D gene: TRBD2; CDR3 DNA: TGCGCCAGCAGCTTATGGGGGGGCTCTGGGGCCAACGTCCTGACTTTC; CDR3 protein: CASSLWGGSGANVLTF
V gene: TRBV9; J gene: TRBJ2-3; clone size: -; D gene: TRBD2; CDR3 DNA: TGTGCCAGCAGCGTAGCAATTAGCGGGATTGCAGATACGCAGTATTTT; CDR3 protein: CASSVAISGIADTQYF
V gene: TRBV7-9; J gene: TRBJ2-1; clone size: -; D gene: -; CDR3 DNA: TGTGCCAGCAGCTCAAAAGCCTACCAAACGGGGAATGAGCAGTTCTTC; CDR3 protein: CASSSKAYQTGNEQFF
V gene: TRBV14; J gene: TRBJ2-3; clone size: -; D gene: -; CDR3 DNA: TGTGCCAGCAGCCAATTCCGGGATACGCAGTATTTT; CDR3 protein: CASSQFRDTQYF
V gene: TRBV5-1; J gene: TRBJ1-5; clone size: -; D gene: TRBD1; CDR3 DNA: TGCGCCAGCAGCCCAGGGACAGAGAATCAGCCCCAGCATTTT; CDR3 protein: CASSPGTENQPQHF
V gene: TRBV28; J gene: TRBJ2-7; clone size: -; D gene: TRBD1; CDR3 DNA: TGTGCCAGCAGTTTAAGGGGGGCGGGACAGGGAACTTACGAGCAGTACTTC; CDR3 protein: CASSLRGAGQGTYEQYF
V gene: TRBV10-3; J gene: TRBJ2-3; clone size: few; D gene: -; CDR3 DNA: TGTGCCATCAGTGAGCAAGATACGCAGTATTTT; CDR3 protein: CAISEQDTQYF
V gene: TRBV7-9; J gene: TRBJ2-1; clone size: few; D gene: TRBD1; CDR3 DNA: TGTGCCAGCAGCCCGGACAGGGGAGGGTACAATGAGCAGTTCTTC; CDR3 protein: CASSPDRGGYNEQFF
V gene: TRBV28; J gene: TRBJ2-2; clone size: once; D gene: -; CDR3 DNA: TGTGCCAGCAGAATCGGACAAACGAACACCGGGGAGCTGTTTTTT; CDR3 protein: CASRIGQTNTGELFF
V gene: TRBV14; J gene: TRBJ2-5; clone size: -; D gene: -; CDR3 DNA: TGTGCCAGCAGCCATTTCTCTGACGGGAAAGAGACCCAGTACTTC; CDR3 protein: CASSHFSDGKETQYF
V gene: TRBV29-1; J gene: TRBJ2-1; clone size: -; D gene: TRBD2; CDR3 DNA: TGCAGCGTTGAAGGGGCGCGGGGGGCTCTAGGCAATGAGCAGTTCTTC; CDR3 protein: CSVEGARGALGNEQFF
V gene: TRBV29-1; J gene: TRBJ2-3; clone size: few; D gene: -; CDR3 DNA: TGCAGCGTTGCAGAGGTCACAGATACGCAGTATTTT; CDR3 protein: CSVAEVTDTQYF
V gene: TRBV6-1; J gene: TRBJ2-3; clone size: few; D gene: -; CDR3 DNA: TGTGCCAGCAATCCTAGCACAGATACGCAGTATTTT; CDR3 protein: CASNPSTDTQYF
V gene: TRBV5-1; J gene: TRBJ2-7; clone size: few; D gene: TRBD2; CDR3 DNA: TGCGCCAGCAGCGCCTTGGGGCTAGCGGGAGGTACCTACGAGCAGTACTTC; CDR3 protein: CASSALGLAGGTYEQYF
V gene: TRBV12-3/TRBV12-4; J gene: TRBJ2-7; clone size: -; D gene: -; CDR3 DNA: TGTGCCAGCAGTCGTAACAGGGCCCACGAGCAGTACTTC; CDR3 protein: CASSRNRAHEQYF
V gene: TRBV10-3; J gene: TRBJ2-3; clone size: -; D gene: TRBD2; CDR3 DNA: TGTGCCATCAGTGCAATAGCGGGGGGCACAGATACGCAGTATTTT; CDR3 protein: CAISAIAGGTDTQYF
V gene: TRBV7-3; J gene: TRBJ2-1; clone size: few; D gene: TRBD2; CDR3 DNA: TGTGCCAGCTCCCGGGCTAGCGGGAACGATGAGCAGTTCTTC; CDR3 protein: CASSRASGNDEQFF
V gene: TRBV25-1; J gene: TRBJ2-7; clone size: many; D gene: TRBD2; CDR3 DNA: TGTGCCAGCAGTGAATACGGTACGCTTAGCGGGAGGGCCGGGGAGCAGTACTTC; CDR3 protein: CASSEYGTLSGRAGEQYF
V gene: TRBV29-1; J gene: TRBJ2-7; clone size: -; D gene: TRBD2; CDR3 DNA: TGCAGCGTTGCGGGGACAGCTAGCGGGGCGAGCTCCTACGAGCAGTACTTC; CDR3 protein: CSVAGTASGASSYEQYF
V gene: TRBV20-1; J gene: TRBJ2-7; clone size: few; D gene: TRBD2; CDR3 DNA: TGCAGTGCTAGAGAAATAGCGGGAGGCTTGTACGAGCAGTACTTC; CDR3 protein: CSAREIAGGLYEQYF
V gene: TRBV27; J gene: TRBJ2-1; clone size: -; D gene: TRBD2; CDR3 DNA: TGTGCCAGCAGTTTTCAGCGGGGGTCGTACAATGAGCAGTTCTTC; CDR3 protein: CASSFQRGSYNEQFF
V gene: TRBV14; J gene: TRBJ2-7; clone size: -; D gene: -; CDR3 DNA: TGTGCCAGCAGCCGACATCCTACAGGGTCGACGGAATACGAGCAGTACTTC; CDR3 protein: CASSRHPTGSTEYEQYF
V gene: TRBV6-2/TRBV6-3; J gene: TRBJ2-2; clone size: -; D gene: -; CDR3 DNA: TGTGCCAGCAGTTCCTTTTACCAGGGGGAGCTGTTTTTT; CDR3 protein: CASSSFYQGELFF
V gene: TRBV29-1; J gene: TRBJ2-1; clone size: -; D gene: TRBD2; CDR3 DNA: TGCAGCGTCGGTATTCCTGGACTAGCGGGGGACAATGAGCAGTTCTTC; CDR3 protein: CSVGIPGLAGDNEQFF
V gene: TRBV10-3; J gene: TRBJ2-7; clone size: -; D gene: TRBD2; CDR3 DNA: TGTGCCATCAGTACCGGACTAGCGGTTTCCTACAATGAGCAGTACTTC; CDR3 protein: CAISTGLAVSYNEQYF
V gene: TRBV3-1; J gene: TRBJ1-5; clone size: few; D gene: -; CDR3 DNA: TGTGCCAGCAGCCAAGTGGACAACAATCAGCCCCAGCATTTT; CDR3 protein: CASSQVDNNQPQHF
V gene: TRBV6-5; J gene: TRBJ2-7; clone size: -; D gene: -; CDR3 DNA: TGTGCCAGCAGTTACGGGGCGGAAATTTCCTACGAGCAGTACTTC; CDR3 protein: CASSYGAEISYEQYF
V gene: TRBV28; J gene: TRBJ2-1; clone size: -; D gene: TRBD2; CDR3 DNA: TGTGCCAGCAGTTTATCTGGCAGTGGGACTAGCGGGAGGGACAATGAGCAGTTCTTC; CDR3 protein: CASSLSGSGTSGRDNEQFF
V gene: TRBV6-1; J gene: TRBJ2-7; clone size: few; D gene: -; CDR3 DNA: TGTGCCAGCAGTAAGGGTCGGGGAAAGGACTACGAGCAGTACTTC; CDR3 protein: CASSKGRGKDYEQYF
V gene: TRBV27; J gene: TRBJ2-5; clone size: few; D gene: -; CDR3 DNA: TGTGCCAGCAGCCTTACTGTTGGATACGCGACCCAGTACTTC; CDR3 protein: CASSLTVGYATQYF
V gene: TRBV18; J gene: TRBJ2-6; clone size: -; D gene: TRBD1; CDR3 DNA: TGTGCCAGCTCACCTGGACAGGGGGCAGGTGGGGCCAACGTCCTGACTTTC; CDR3 protein: CASSPGQGAGGANVLTF